This T cell receptor beta chain emerged from a study of blood T cell repertoires in COVID-19. Study as a whole: Collection of acute and convalescent COVID-19 samples took place in the United States, Italy and Spain. T cells, B-cell-depleted T cells, or PBMCs supplied cDNA or gDNA.

The V and J ends lost 2 bases and 2 bases respectively, with 10 bases between them. The CDR3 has 14 residues. CDR1 SGHDT and CDR2 YYEEEE come from the germline V gene. The sample holds one count of this clone. As processed by the authors: Quantification of nucleated cells was approximated via reference gene primer amplification. Using immunoSEQ multiplex PCR, the repertoire was profiled, and TCRdb retains in-frame clones only, with some absent. The V and J calls and clone size were taken over from that table, and D and trimming were inferred from the DNA. Of about 56,000 clones listed, roughly 90% were seen once; the top ten hold around 18%.

The chain couples TRBV5-6 to TRBJ2-5; D remains unclear. The receptor's source is a human donor in a cohort sampled during active COVID-19. Sequencing was performed on peripheral blood. The CDR3 region has the DNA TGTGCCAGCAGCTTCTTTTCGCGGCAAGAGACCCAGTACTTC. Its protein is CASSFFSRQETQYF.